This T cell receptor beta chain stems from a study of cytomegalovirus exposure and HLA in healthy donors (dated by TCRdb to about 2017). Turning to the overall study: A later analysis indicated that the roughly 120 validation repertoires were generated on the platform also employed for the roughly 720 repertoires of the first cohort. The study aimed to test whether cataloging public T cell receptors could reveal signatures of past pathogen exposure. A separate validation cohort of approximately 130 different subjects was used in addition to the roughly 700-subject first cohort. The study combined high-throughput TCR immunosequencing, statistical association of individual TCRs with disease status, and machine learning to predict cytomegalovirus infection status. Overall study results and their limits: Across donors, most TCR sequences were observed very rarely, whereas some public TCRs were present in many individuals. The classifier was reported to diagnose cytomegalovirus status with high specificity and sensitivity in both the original cohort and the validation cohort. It was suggested by the authors that the approach could potentially be generalized to other disease states and immunological phenotypes. The study gave a list of roughly 150 TCR beta chains associated with cytomegalovirus. The validation cohort had no HLA typing available for a later analysis, so co-occurrence within that cohort was assessed over all 120 or so repertoires. In vitro tests confirmed that a few of the cytomegalovirus-associated TCR beta chains recognize cytomegalovirus antigens. A later analysis found that TCRs clustered in the first cohort also tended to co-occur in the approximately 120 validation repertoires, with 94% of cluster scores above 0.

The donors belonged to the validation cohort of over a hundred subjects, which was separate from the approximately 700-subject first cohort. Library prep was done by the immunoSEQ multiplex PCR assay. The paper's data handling went like this. To diagnose cytomegalovirus status from the catalog of TCR beta chain sequences, a statistical classification framework was built. TCRdb holds this immuneACCESS table with in-frame rearrangements only. Some clones are missing; in checked studies, unresolved V genes explain under half, and the rest has no known cause. The V and J calls and clone size were taken over from that table, and D and trimming were inferred from the DNA. Recorded for this sample are about 79,000 clones; approximately 94% of them occurred a single time. The ten largest clones take up 3.6% of the sample. From the germline V gene, CDR1 is KGHSH and CDR2 is LQKENI. The CDR3 has 18 amino acids, counting the end cysteine and phenylalanine. CDR3 DNA only is kept here, 54 bases in frame from base 1. The V and J ends are trimmed by 3 bases and 0 bases, leaving 18 bases between them.

Remarks on this clone: Its antigen remains unidentified. Nothing much larger sits one base from this clone, and base qualities are not available.

The sample was PBMCs. The rearranged segments are TRBV18 and TRBJ1-3; a confident D gene designation cannot be given. The source of this sequence is a woman aged 30 to 39 in good health and CMV-seronegative. The nucleotides read TGTGCCAGCTCACCTAGGCAGGTCCTGCAGTCCTCTGGAAACACCATATATTTT. Its amino acids are CASSPRQVLQSSGNTIYF.